These 23 T cell receptor beta chains share one sample of origin, sequenced in a study of Graves' ophthalmopathy and Graves' hyperthyroidism. The authors amplified TCR beta CDR3 regions, and they did so from RNA transcripts for repertoire sequencing. Scientists carried out first-round RT-PCR using HTBI primers and then a second-round multiplex PCR. A single record per CDR3 protein comes from TCRdb applying MiXCR to the multiplex PCR reads. There are hundreds of thousands of distinct CDR3 sequences in the sample; roughly 41% occur only once, and roughly 3% lies in the top ten. Sequencing was done on a sample of peripheral blood. The receptors stem from an adult man with Graves' ophthalmopathy.

This clonotype was seen many times. The CDR3, as DNA: TGTGCCAGCAGCCAAGGGGGCAGCGGTAATCAGCCCCAGCATTTT. As protein: CASSQGGSGNQPQHF. This chain links TRBV4-2 with TRBJ1-5, with D maybe TRBD1 (5 bases). The CDR3 length is 15 residues. Trimming left V 1 base short and J 4 bases short, with 11 bases between. Germline CDR1 is LGHNA and CDR2 is YNFKEQ.

In its sample, this clonotype was seen many times. This chain uses TRBV10-3 with TRBJ1-1; D remains ambiguous. Germline V CDR1 and CDR2: ENHRY, SYGVKD. CDR3 length: 13 residues. Trimming shortened V by 7 bases and J by 1 base, and 10 bases separated the two germline ends. The CDR3 protein is CAIMEVKNTEAFF. The DNA for the CDR3 is TGTGCCATCATGGAGGTCAAGAACACTGAAGCTTTCTTT.

V gene TRBV7-2 combines with J gene TRBJ2-7; TRBD1 matches 9 bases. The junction had 5 bases not matched to a gene; V was cut back by 7 bases and J by 4 bases. CDR1 is SGHTA and CDR2 is FQGNSA in the germline V gene. The CDR3 is 13 residues long. The CDR3 is CASTPQGAYEQYF. CDR3 DNA sequence: TGTGCCAGCACCCCACAGGGGGCTTACGAGCAGTACTTC.

This clonotype has ten or more counts. The chain links TRBV10-3 to TRBJ2-6, with D unclear. Trimming removed 7 bases at V and 0 bases at J, with 7 bases between. Germline CDR1 reads ENHRY; CDR2 reads SYGVKD. The CDR3 is made up of 14 amino acids. The CDR3 region is CAITGFSGANVLTF. CDR3 DNA: TGTGCCATCACCGGGTTCTCTGGGGCCAACGTCCTGACTTTC.

Points on this clonotype: At one end, the junction sequence differs from germline, possibly due to a read error. The CDR3, as DNA: TGTGCCAGCAGTGAGCGGCGAGTCGGACAGGGAACCAGGCTGTTTTTT. Amino acid sequence: CASSERRVGQGTRLFF. The rearrangement links TRBV10-3 to TRBJ1-4; 8 nucleotides agree with TRBD1. Germline V gene sequence: CDR1 ENHRY, CDR2 SYGVKD. The CDR3 consists of 16 residues.

This clonotype showed up many times. CDR3 DNA: TGTGCCAGCAGCTTCCCAACTAGCGGGCCTGCACTTTACGAGCAGTACTTC. Residues: CASSFPTSGPALYEQYF. This chain connects TRBV7-2 to TRBJ2-7, with 9 bases fitting TRBD2. The germline V gene has CDR1 SGHTA and CDR2 FQGNSA. J was trimmed by 4 bases and V by 3 bases; bases with no gene match: 13. This CDR3 has 17 residues.

The sample holds many counts of this clonotype. The gene calls are TRBV7-3 and TRBJ1-1, with TRBD1 matching over 7 bases. V dropped 5 bases and J dropped 3; count of bases not matched to a gene: 6. The CDR3 is made up of 14 amino acids. Looked up from germline, CDR1 is SGHTA and CDR2 is FQGTGA. The CDR3 DNA sequence: TGTGCCAGCAGCCCGACAGGGAGGGACACTGAAGCTTTCTTT. Translating gives CASSPTGRDTEAFF.

Many counts were recorded for this clonotype. The rearrangement joins TRBV5-5 to TRBJ1-2; D call uncertain. Trimming left V 6 bases short and J 2 bases short, with 14 bases between. The CDR3 loop spans 14 amino acids. Germline values: CDR1 SGHKS, CDR2 YYEKEE (reference sequence). The chain's CDR3 is CASTSGGKNYGYTF. The CDR3 DNA sequence: TGTGCCAGCACCTCTGGAGGGAAAAACTATGGCTACACCTTC.

This clonotype has at least ten counts. The chain employs TRBV11-2 and TRBJ1-3; D not certain. The CDR3 loop spans 14 amino acids. Germline-derived CDR1 and CDR2 are SGHAT and FQNNGV. The V end lost 5 bases, the J end lost 0 bases, and 8 bases lay between the germline ends. Here the CDR3 reads CASSQGFSGNTIYF. The CDR3 DNA is TGTGCCAGCAGCCAAGGGTTCTCTGGAAACACCATATATTTT.

This clonotype has only one observation. The J gene is TRBJ1-2, the V gene TRBV7-9, with 8 bases matching TRBD1. The ends lost 2 bases at V and 8 bases at J; junction bases unmatched: 4. CDR1 SEHNR and CDR2 FQNEAQ come from the germline V gene (reference sequence). The CDR3 loop spans 13 amino acids. CDR3 residues: CASSLWDRWGYTF. In nucleotides, the CDR3 is TGTGCCAGCAGCTTATGGGACAGGTGGGGCTACACCTTC.

This clonotype was recorded at least ten times. The chain recombines TRBV29-1 with TRBJ1-2; TRBD1 might be the D (5 bases). CDR3 length: 11 amino acids. Germline values: CDR1 SQVTM, CDR2 ANQGSEA. The germline V and J ends were trimmed by 6 bases and 3 bases, with 8 bases remaining between them. CDR3 region: CSVIRDYGYTF. The CDR3 DNA sequence: TGCAGCGTGATCAGGGACTATGGCTACACCTTC.

This clonotype was detected ten times or more. The chain couples TRBV20-1 to TRBJ2-7, with 8 bases matching TRBD1. The CDR3 sequence is 13 residues long. V was pared by 3 bases and J by 1 base, with 2 bases of the junction left unmatched. CDR1 and CDR2 (germline): DFQATT, SNEGSKA (reference sequence). The CDR3 is CSARTGESYEQYF. The DNA for the CDR3 is TGCAGTGCTAGGACAGGGGAATCCTACGAGCAGTACTTC.

The V gene is TRBV9, the J gene TRBJ2-3, with 10 nucleotides matching TRBD1. Trimming removed 3 bases from V and 2 bases from J; junction bases left unmatched: 3. Per germline, CDR1 SGDLS and CDR2 YYNGEE. The CDR3 loop spans 15 amino acids. The CDR3 sequence: CASSAGQGNTDTQYF. DNA of the CDR3: TGTGCCAGCAGCGCGGGACAGGGGAACACAGATACGCAGTATTTT. Full variable domain (remainder filled in from reference TRBV9 and TRBJ2-3): DSGVTQTPKHLITATGQRVTLRCSPRSGDLSVYWYQQSLDQGLQFLIQYYNGEERAKGNILERFSAQQFPDLHSELNLSSLELGDSALYFCASSAGQGNTDTQYFGPGTRLTVL.

This clonotype was seen repeatedly, ten times or more. The genes are TRBV5-6 and TRBJ1-2, with D tentatively TRBD1 (6 bases). CDR3 size: 13 residues. With 3 bases removed from V and 12 bases from J, the gap between germline ends came to 18 bases. Germline CDR1 SGHDT, CDR2 YYEEEE. This CDR3 reads CASSSTGREDDTF. The CDR3 DNA reads as TGTGCCAGCAGCTCCACAGGGAGGGAGGACGACACCTTC. Full variable domain (rest looked up from reference TRBV5-6 and TRBJ1-2): DAGVTQSPTHLIKTRGQQVTLRCSPKSGHDTVSWYQQALGQGPQFIFQYYEEEERQRGNFPDRFSGHQFPNYSSELNVNALLLGDSALYLCASSSTGREDDTFGSGTRLTVV.

The chain employs TRBV9 and TRBJ2-5; 10 positions agree with TRBD2. V lost 0 bases and J lost 4; bases outside the gene matches: 6. The CDR3 runs 16 residues. Germline V lookup: CDR1 SGDLS, CDR2 YYNGEE. The chain's CDR3 is CASSVATASGGETQYF. CDR3 nucleotide sequence: TGTGCCAGCAGCGTAGCTACGGCTAGCGGGGGAGAGACCCAGTACTTC.

With respect to this clonotype: Since a much larger clone is just one base distant, this may be a read error. The J gene is TRBJ1-5, the V gene TRBV7-3, with a tentative D call TRBD1 (5 bases). V gave up 2 bases and J gave up 9 bases, with 11 bases separating them. CDR1 and CDR2 from the germline V gene are SGHTA and FQGTGA. This CDR3 contains 13 residues. The CDR3 loop is CASSLGGGGPQHF. CDR3 bases: TGTGCCAGCAGCTTAGGTGGCGGGGGGCCCCAGCATTTT.

Turning to this clonotype: It may be a read error: a sequence one base away is much more abundant. J is TRBJ1-3 and V is TRBV7-9, with a tentative D call TRBD1 (6 bases). Deletions cut 7 bases from V and 0 bases from J, with 16 bases between. Germline CDR1 is SEHNR and CDR2 is FQNEAQ (reference sequence). The CDR3 is 16 residues long. For the CDR3, the DNA is TGTGCCAGCACCTCAAACCGGGACAACTCTGGAAACACCATATATTTT. It is translated as CASTSNRDNSGNTIYF.

The V and J genes are TRBV10-3 and TRBJ1-2; D might be TRBD1 (6 bases). This CDR3 is 12 amino acids long. Germline loops: CDR1 ENHRY, CDR2 SYGVKD. V was pared by 8 bases and J by 7 bases, with 14 bases between. The CDR3 coding sequence is TGTGCCATCGGACAGTTGGGCACTGGCTACACCTTC. This sequence encodes CAIGQLGTGYTF.

This clonotype was detected many times. This chain links TRBV4-3 with TRBJ1-2; 7 bases map to TRBD1. Germline CDR1 LGHNA, CDR2 YSLEER. The CDR3 length is 13 residues. V dropped 1 base and J dropped 8; count of bases not matched to a gene: 4. The CDR3 region is CASSQGQGEGYTF. The CDR3 bases are TGCGCCAGCAGCCAAGGACAGGGTGAAGGCTACACCTTC.

This clonotype was recorded at least ten times. J is TRBJ1-2 and V is TRBV15; a weak D match, TRBD1 (6 bases). CDR3 length: 16 residues. Trimming cost V 6 bases and J 0 bases, with 17 bases left between them. Per the germline V gene, CDR1 is LNHNV and CDR2 is YYDKDF (reference sequence). This CDR3 reads CATSPHREQPNYGYTF. Here the CDR3 DNA reads TGTGCCACCAGTCCTCACAGGGAGCAACCTAACTATGGCTACACCTTC.

As regards this clonotype: One base away lies a much larger clone, so this may be a sequencing read error. The J gene is TRBJ2-2, the V gene TRBV20-1; TRBD1 matches 7 bases. The CDR3 sequence is 18 residues long. Looked up from germline, CDR1 is DFQATT and CDR2 is SNEGSKA (reference sequence). For the CDR3, the DNA is TGCAGTGCTAGAGATCTCGCGACAGGGTTTGGGGACACCGGGGAGCCGTTTTTT. It specifies CSARDLATGFGDTGEPFF.

The J gene is TRBJ1-1, the V gene TRBV12-3 or TRBV12-4, with 8 bases identical to TRBD1. V dropped 6 bases and J dropped 6; count of bases not matched to a gene: 12. CDR3 size: 15 residues. In DNA, the CDR3 is TGTGCCAGCAGCAACAGGGGGGACAGTGCGCCTGAAGCTTTCTTT. Translated: CASSNRGDSAPEAFF.

This clonotype was seen at least ten times. This rearrangement joins TRBV2 to TRBJ1-5; no firm D call. This CDR3 region has 17 residues. V lost 4 bases and J 0 bases, leaving 16 bases between the germline ends. Germline V lookup: CDR1 SNHLY, CDR2 FYNNEI. Here the CDR3 DNA reads TGTGCCAGCAGTGTCCCGAGCACAGTCCTTAGCAATCAGCCCCAGCATTTT. The encoded protein is CASSVPSTVLSNQPQHF.